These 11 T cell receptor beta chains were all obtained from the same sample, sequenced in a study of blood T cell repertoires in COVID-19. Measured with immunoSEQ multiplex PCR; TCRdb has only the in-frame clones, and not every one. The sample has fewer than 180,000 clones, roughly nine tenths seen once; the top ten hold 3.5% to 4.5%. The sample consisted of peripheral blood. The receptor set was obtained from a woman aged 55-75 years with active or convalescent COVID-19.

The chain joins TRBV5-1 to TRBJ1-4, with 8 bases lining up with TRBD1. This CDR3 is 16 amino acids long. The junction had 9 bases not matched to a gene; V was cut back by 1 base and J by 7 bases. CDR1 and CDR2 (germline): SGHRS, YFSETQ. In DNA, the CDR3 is TGCGCCAGCAGCTTGTGGGGACAGGAGCAAAGTGAAAAACTGTTTTTT. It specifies CASSLWGQEQSEKLFF.

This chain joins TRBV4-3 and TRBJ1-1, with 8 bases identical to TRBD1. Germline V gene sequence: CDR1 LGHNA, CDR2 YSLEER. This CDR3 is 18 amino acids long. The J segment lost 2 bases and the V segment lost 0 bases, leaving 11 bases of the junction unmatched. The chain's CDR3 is CASSQDTVGQGLNTEAFF. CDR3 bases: TGCGCCAGCAGCCAAGATACCGTTGGACAGGGTCTTAACACTGAAGCTTTCTTT.

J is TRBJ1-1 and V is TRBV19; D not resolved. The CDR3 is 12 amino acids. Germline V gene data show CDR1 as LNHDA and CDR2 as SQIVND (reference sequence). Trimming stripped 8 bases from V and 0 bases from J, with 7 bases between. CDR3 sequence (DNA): TGTGCCAGTCGTGGCATGAACACTGAAGCTTTCTTT. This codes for CASRGMNTEAFF.

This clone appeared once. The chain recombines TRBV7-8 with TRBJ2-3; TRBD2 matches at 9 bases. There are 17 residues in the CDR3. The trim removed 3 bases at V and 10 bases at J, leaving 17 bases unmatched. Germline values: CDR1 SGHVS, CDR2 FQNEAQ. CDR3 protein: CASSFDRLAERDGSQYF. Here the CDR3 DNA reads TGTGCCAGCAGCTTCGATAGACTAGCGGAACGGGACGGGTCGCAGTATTTT.

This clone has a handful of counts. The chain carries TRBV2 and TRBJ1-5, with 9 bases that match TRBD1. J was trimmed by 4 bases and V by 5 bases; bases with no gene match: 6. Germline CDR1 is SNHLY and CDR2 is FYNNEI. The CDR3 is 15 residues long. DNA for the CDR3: TGTGCCAGCAGTTCCGGGACAGGGCAGAATCAGCCCCAGCATTTT. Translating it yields CASSSGTGQNQPQHF.

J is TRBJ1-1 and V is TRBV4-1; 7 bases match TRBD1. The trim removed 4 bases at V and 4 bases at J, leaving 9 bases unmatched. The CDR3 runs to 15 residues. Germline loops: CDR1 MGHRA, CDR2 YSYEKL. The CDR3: CASSRDINRGTEAFF. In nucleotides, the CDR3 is TGCGCCAGCAGCCGGGACATTAACAGGGGCACTGAAGCTTTCTTT.

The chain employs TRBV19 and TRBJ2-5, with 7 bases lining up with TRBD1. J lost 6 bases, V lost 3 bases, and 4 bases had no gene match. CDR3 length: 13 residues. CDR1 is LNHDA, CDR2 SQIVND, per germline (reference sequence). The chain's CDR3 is CASSIDREKTQYF. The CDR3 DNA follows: TGTGCCAGTAGTATTGACAGGGAGAAGACCCAGTACTTC.

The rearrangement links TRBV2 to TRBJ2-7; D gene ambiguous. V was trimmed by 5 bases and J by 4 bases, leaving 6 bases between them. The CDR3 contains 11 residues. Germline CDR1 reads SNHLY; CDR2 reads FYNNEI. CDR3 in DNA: TGTGCCAGCAGTCTTCAGTACGAGCAGTACTTC. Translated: CASSLQYEQYF.

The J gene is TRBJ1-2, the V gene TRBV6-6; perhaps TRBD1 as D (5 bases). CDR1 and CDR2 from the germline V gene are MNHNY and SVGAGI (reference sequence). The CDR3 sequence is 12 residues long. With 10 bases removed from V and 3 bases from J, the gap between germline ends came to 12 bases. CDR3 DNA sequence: TGTGCCACCTCGGGGGGGGACTATGGCTACACCTTC. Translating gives CATSGGDYGYTF.

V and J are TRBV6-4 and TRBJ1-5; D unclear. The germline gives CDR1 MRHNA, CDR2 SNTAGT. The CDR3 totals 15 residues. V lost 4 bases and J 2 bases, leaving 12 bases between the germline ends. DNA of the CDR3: TGTGCCAGCAGTGTGGAGGGCGGGGGCAATCAGCCCCAGCATTTT. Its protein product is CASSVEGGGNQPQHF.

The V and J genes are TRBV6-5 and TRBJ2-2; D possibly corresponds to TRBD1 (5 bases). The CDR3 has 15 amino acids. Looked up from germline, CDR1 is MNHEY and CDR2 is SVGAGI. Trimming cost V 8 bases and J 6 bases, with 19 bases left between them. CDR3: CASFRSQGLAGELFF. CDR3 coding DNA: TGTGCCAGCTTTCGCTCCCAGGGTTTGGCCGGGGAGCTGTTTTTT.